The clone carrying this TCR beta chain was seen only a few times. These data come from a study of patients and donors after allogeneic stem cell transplantation. The CDR3 loop spans 16 amino acids. Germline values: CDR1 MNHEY, CDR2 SMNVEV (reference sequence). V shed 8 bases and J 3 bases; nucleotides not matched to a gene: 9. TCRdb passed the RT-PCR reads through MiXCR, listing each CDR3 protein once. The repertoire holds around 240,000 distinct CDR3 sequences, with 13% to 15% as singletons. The sequencing sample was made of blood, either unsorted or a sorted T cell fraction (not recorded which). The rearrangement links TRBV27 to TRBJ2-6; 8 bases are shared with TRBD1. This receptor was taken from a human donor who was either an allogeneic HSCT recipient or a stem cell or donor lymphocyte infusion donor (not recorded which). It is not recorded whose cells these are; they may come from a transplant donor. CDR3 coding DNA: TGTGCCAGCTGGTCCAGGGGGCTCGGTGGGGCCAACGTCCTGACTTTC. It yields the protein CASWSRGLGGANVLTF.